Sequencing of this TCR beta chain was carried out in a study of cytomegalovirus exposure and HLA in healthy donors (dated by TCRdb to the late 2010s). For the wider study: In an earlier analysis of some 550 of the donors, around 300 Gb of sequence data and approximately 100 million unique TCR beta sequences from 180 million or so T cells were reported. Of the 398 genotyped donors, about 84% fell in the genetic ancestry cluster associated with self-reported Caucasian donors. The T cell repertoires of under 750 subjects were profiled by immunosequencing and related to cytomegalovirus serostatus. In a later analysis, previously published TCR beta repertoires from about 670 donors were re-analyzed and high-resolution HLA genotyping was added so that TCR occurrence patterns could be studied. Across about 370 genotyped donors of the cohort, an average of about 250,000 unique TCR beta nucleotide sequences per donor were sequenced, and approximately 19% of those sequences were non-productive. To predict cytomegalovirus infection status, the study combined high-throughput TCR immunosequencing, statistical association of individual TCRs with disease status, and machine learning. The number of typed donors differed by locus: about 620-630 for A, B, C, DRB1 and DQB1; 500 to 550 for DQA1; some 590 for DPA1; and roughly 470 for DPB1. Along with the approximately 700-subject first cohort, a separate validation cohort of some 130 different subjects was used. HLA typing included class I and class II loci at four-digit resolution. In an earlier analysis of roughly 600 of the donors, high-throughput TCR beta sequencing was used to judge whether each TCR beta V gene segment behaved as functional or pseudogenic. Donor age, sex, ethnicity and CMV serostatus were collected together with the repertoire data. Roughly five DR-DQ haplotypes were handled as single units for association and clustering because linkage in the cohort was strong. Around 330 gigabases of sequencing data and approximately 92 million unique TCR sequences made up an early release that covered over 550 HLA-typed donors. A later genetic analysis took genome-wide SNP genotypes for about 65% of the roughly 670 donors and used that subset as a discovery cohort. The study aimed to test whether signatures of past pathogen exposure could be identified by cataloging public T cell receptors. Every repertoire in the discovery cohort had been generated on one and the same sequencing platform. In the later analysis, no new phenotypic data were used to find candidate immune exposures; instead, reliance was placed on TCR beta sequences and their occurrence across donors.

The cohort comprised fewer than 750 healthy bone marrow donors. At the time of sampling, every cohort member was nominally healthy, though immune exposures that went unrecorded were likely present. The donor tested CMV seronegative and was one of the 352 seronegative cohort members. A peripheral blood sample was collected from each donor, and TCR beta sequencing was performed on peripheral blood mononuclear cells. Genomic DNA extraction from the blood cell samples was performed with the Qiagen DNeasy Blood Extraction Kit. What the authors observed across the whole study: The only immune exposure information available for the cohort was CMV serostatus. Roughly 15 rarely observed V segments, including chromosome 9 orphons, were excluded from the earlier analysis of just under 600 of the donors because counts were too low. Most TCR sequences were observed very rarely across donors, whereas some public TCRs were present in many individuals. In the study, some 160 TCR beta chains were listed as associated with cytomegalovirus. It was suggested by the authors that the approach could potentially be generalized to other disease states and immunological phenotypes. According to a later analysis, parvovirus B19, influenza, CMV and Epstein-Barr virus appeared linked to several top co-occurrence clusters. Strong co-occurrence of HLA alleles, especially DR and DQ, made assigning TCR associations to individual alleles difficult. In a later genetic analysis, a missense DCLRE1C variant was associated with V-gene and J-gene trimming of TCR beta chains, and the association was replicated in an independent cohort. A later genetic analysis reported fewer N-insertions in productive TCRs among donors in an Asian-associated ancestry cluster than the roughly 640-donor mean. Only TCR beta chains were sequenced in this cohort, and the absence of alpha or paired-chain data limited detectable features. Presence/absence analyses assumed roughly uniform sequencing depth across donors, an assumption that may not hold. Linkage disequilibrium might explain the correlated functional status among segregating V segments, but an unknown experimental factor could not be ruled out. A further reported finding was that TCR beta sequences accurately predicted the HLA-A and HLA-B alleles for most subjects in the first cohort. HLA typing was unavailable for some donors at each locus, so association tests used only the typed subset. In a later analysis, the rate of TCR association differed among HLA loci, with DRB1 alleles having the most associated TCRs and HLA-C alleles having the fewest. In an earlier analysis of roughly 500 of the donors, most TCR beta V segments appeared in productive rearrangements about 87% or about 30% of the time, broadly matching IMGT annotations. In vitro tests confirmed that a few of the cytomegalovirus-associated TCR beta chains recognize cytomegalovirus antigens. A later analysis found that HLA-associated TCR beta chains were more clonally expanded and had lower generation probabilities than equally common non-associated chains. A group of highly shared sequence variants was considered likely to be a technical artifact of the sequencing pipeline. Some IMGT-functional V segments, including TRBV6-2 and TRBV6-3, could not be distinguished by the 87-base-pair reads and were therefore excluded. In both the original and validation cohorts, the classifier was reported to diagnose cytomegalovirus status with high specificity and sensitivity. At a false discovery rate of 0.05, a later analysis linked 16,951 TCR beta sequences to specific HLA alleles. A later analysis found that most CMV-associated TCR beta chains appeared HLA-restricted, with HLA associations seemingly driven largely by CMV exposure.

The CDR3 runs 15 amino acids, cysteine and phenylalanine included. This entry keeps only the CDR3 DNA: 45 bases, framed from base 1. Deletion took 7 bases off V and 3 bases off J, with a span of 18 bases between the germline ends. As encoded in the germline V gene, CDR1 is SNHLY while CDR2 is FYNNEI. Points on this clone: The antigen it binds to is not known. No base-level quality is on record; no much larger clone is a single base apart.

Receptor amplification or capture employed the immunoSEQ multiplex PCR assay. The multiplex PCR relied on a mix of 60 forward primers for TCR Vbeta segments and 13 reverse primers for TCR Jbeta segments. The CDR3 region of rearranged TCR beta genes was amplified from genomic DNA by a multiplex PCR assay. The Illumina HiSeq System was used to sequence the amplified TCR beta libraries as 87-base-pair reads. Per the source publication's procedure: A later analysis counted tens of millions of unique TCR beta chains across the 666 repertoires, and some 11 million of these chains were shared by at least two donors. Raw reads were error-corrected and collapsed into unique sequences with a nearest-neighbor algorithm that merged closely related sequences to remove PCR and sequencing errors. Alignment of CDR3 sequences to IMGT reference sequences was used to assign V, D and J gene segments. For a sequence to be retained, at least a six-nucleotide match to both a V gene segment and a J gene segment was required. Rearrangements were called productive when the CDR3 lacked stop codons and stayed in frame with V and J; all others were non-productive. Following IMGT convention, CDR3 was defined as the stretch from the second conserved V-encoded cysteine up to the conserved J-encoded phenylalanine. In an earlier analysis of around 640 of the donors, sequences lacking an unambiguous match to a single V gene segment were excluded. An earlier analysis of fewer than 650 of the donors classified V segments as functional when productive rearrangements were above 56.7% and as segregating when the standard deviation between donors was above 5%. A statistical classification framework was developed to diagnose cytomegalovirus status using the catalog of TCR beta chain sequences. V and J gene assignment, in a later analysis, came from comparing TCR nucleotide sequences with IMGT/GENE-DB human TR gene sequences. A later analysis assigned CDR3 sequences and most-parsimonious VDJ recombination scenarios with the TCRdist pipeline. In a later analysis, each TCR beta chain was defined by its CDR3 amino acid sequence together with its V-gene family, and reads without a unique V-gene family were excluded. To address suspected cross-contamination and a sequencing artifact, a later analysis removed around 600 highly shared, low-generation-probability nucleotide sequences. In a later analysis, a clonal expansion index for each public chain was calculated from normalized within-repertoire ranks of inferred template counts. In a later analysis, generation probabilities were computed with a VDJ recombination model fitted to out-of-frame rearrangements, and the resulting probabilities were checked against IGoR. In a later analysis, hypergeometric tests were used to score TCR-TCR, TCR-HLA and TCR-CMV co-occurrence, with a repertoire-size bias correction applied to TCR pairs. False discovery rates were estimated in a later analysis by permuting HLA or CMV assignments 20 times. A later analysis grouped co-occurring TCRs with DBSCAN, adding TCRdist sequence similarity when clustering within HLA-allele-positive subsets. Repertoires with fewer than 30,000 or more than 120,000 public chains were left out of co-occurrence clustering, as were about 5 repertoires with anomalous nucleotide sharing. Not all clones reach the TCRdb copy of this immuneACCESS table, which keeps in-frame sequences only. Checked studies attribute under half of the gap to unresolved V genes and leave the rest unexplained. The V and J calls and clone size were taken over from that table, and D and trimming were inferred from the DNA. Recorded for this sample are over 150,000 clones; under 80% of them occurred a single time. Around 4% of the sample is taken by the ten largest.

This sequence was found in a man aged 35-49 years in good health and CMV-seronegative. The rearrangement joined TRBV2 to TRBJ2-5; TRBD2 could be the D gene, as 7 bases match. Source material: PBMCs. The nucleotide sequence reads as follows: TGTGCCAGCACCCTCCTGGGGGGGGGCAAAGAGACCCAGTACTTC. It translates to CASTLLGGGKETQYF.